What follows is one TCR beta chain and its context. An end of the junction does not agree with germline; a read error may underlie this. This entry is derived from a study of OX40 agonist ivuxolimab in advanced cancers. Germline CDR1 reads MNHEY; CDR2 reads SVGAGI. The CDR3 is made up of 14 amino acids. Individuals having autoimmune disease history or systemic immunosuppression were not enrolled. The protocol was immunoSEQ multiplex PCR, while the TCRdb copy is restricted to in-frame clones and leaves out a portion. The sample contains about 33,000 clones, approximately 80% of which appear only once. This material consisted of CD4+ or CD8+ T cells sorted from blood, taken in a trial of the OX40 agonist ivuxolimab. The clonotype originates from an adult with an advanced solid tumor such as melanoma, head and neck, liver or kidney cancer. This chain links TRBV6-5 with TRBJ2-2, with 9 bases fitting TRBD2. In nucleotides, the CDR3 is TGTGCCATCAGTAGCGGGGGTAACACCGGGGAGCTGTTTTTT. Residues: CAISSGGNTGELFF.